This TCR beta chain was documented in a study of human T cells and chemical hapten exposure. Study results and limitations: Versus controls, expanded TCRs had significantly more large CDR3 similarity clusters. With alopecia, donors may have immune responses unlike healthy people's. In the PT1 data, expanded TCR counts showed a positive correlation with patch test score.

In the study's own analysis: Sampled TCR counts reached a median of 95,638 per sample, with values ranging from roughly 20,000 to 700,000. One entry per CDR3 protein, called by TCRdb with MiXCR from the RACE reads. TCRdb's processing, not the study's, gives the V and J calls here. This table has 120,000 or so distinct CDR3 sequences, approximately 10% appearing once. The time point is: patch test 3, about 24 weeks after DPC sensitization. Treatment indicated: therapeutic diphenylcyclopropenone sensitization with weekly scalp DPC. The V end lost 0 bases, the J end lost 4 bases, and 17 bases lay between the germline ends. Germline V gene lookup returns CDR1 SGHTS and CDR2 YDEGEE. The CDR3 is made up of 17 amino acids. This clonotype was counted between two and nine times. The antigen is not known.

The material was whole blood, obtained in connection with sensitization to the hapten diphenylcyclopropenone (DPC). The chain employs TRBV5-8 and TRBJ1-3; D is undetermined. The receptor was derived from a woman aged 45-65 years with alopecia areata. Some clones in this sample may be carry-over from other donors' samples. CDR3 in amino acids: CASSLARRRTGGNTIYF. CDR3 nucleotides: TGTGCCAGCAGCTTGGCCAGGCGGCGGACCGGGGGAAACACCATATATTTT.